A single sample gave rise to the 5 T cell receptor beta chains below, sequenced in a study of blood T cell repertoires in COVID-19. Here immunoSEQ multiplex PCR was the method, and the copy in TCRdb shows in-frame clones only, minus some. The sample shows under 200,000 clones, approximately 84% of them seen only once. The sample taken for sequencing was PBMCs or T cells enriched from blood (not recorded which). The receptors were sampled from a middle-aged woman with acute COVID-19.

This clone was observed a few times. This rearrangement joins TRBV3-1 (or the pseudogene TRBV3-2) to TRBJ2-7, with D maybe TRBD2 (5 bases). This CDR3 has 14 amino acids. CDR1 is LGHDT, CDR2 YNNKEL, per germline (reference sequence). The V gene lost 1 base and the J gene lost 2 bases, with 9 bases spanning the gap. The chain's CDR3 is CASSQGGEPYEQYF. The DNA for the CDR3 is TGTGCCAGCAGCCAAGGGGGAGAACCCTACGAGCAGTACTTC.

Worth noting for this clone: The sample holds other DNA sequences that translate to the same CDR3. The gene calls are TRBV5-1 and TRBJ2-1, with 9 bases that match TRBD2. CDR1 and CDR2 from the germline V gene are SGHRS and YFSETQ. The CDR3 extends over 15 amino acids. Germline trimming cut 4 bases from V and 3 bases from J; bases unmatched to any gene: 5. The CDR3, as DNA: TGCGCCAGCAGCCCGGTAGCGGGAGTCTACAATGAGCAGTTCTTC. This sequence encodes CASSPVAGVYNEQFF.

The J gene is TRBJ1-1, the V gene TRBV29-1; 7 bases are a match to TRBD1. The CDR3 is 13 amino acids. Per the germline V gene, CDR1 is SQVTM and CDR2 is ANQGSEA. The J segment lost 1 base and the V segment lost 6 bases, leaving 5 bases of the junction unmatched. The CDR3 is CSVAGGPNTEAFF. The CDR3 nucleotides are TGCAGCGTGGCAGGGGGACCGAACACTGAAGCTTTCTTT.

This chain connects TRBV5-8 to TRBJ2-7, with 8 bases lining up with TRBD1. CDR3 length: 14 residues. V trimming: 2 bases; J trimming: 3 bases; junction bases outside the gene matches: 4. Germline CDR1 is SGHTS and CDR2 is YDEGEE. CDR3 loop: CASSFRDRIYEQYF. CDR3 in DNA: TGTGCCAGCAGCTTCCGGGACAGGATCTACGAGCAGTACTTC. The full variable domain, its missing parts supplied by reference TRBV5-8 and TRBJ2-7, is EAGVTQSPTHLIKTRGQQATLRCSPISGHTSVYWYQQALGLGLQFLLWYDEGEERNRGNFPPRFSGRQFPNYSSELNVNALELEDSALYLCASSFRDRIYEQYFGPGTRLTVT.

V gene TRBV5-4 combines with J gene TRBJ2-1; possible D gene TRBD2, 6 bases. The CDR3 spans 17 residues. Trimming stripped 0 bases from V and 6 bases from J, with 19 bases between. Germline CDR1 reads SGHNT; CDR2 reads YYREEE (reference sequence). CDR3: CASSLGASVGPSNEQFF. The DNA for the CDR3 is TGTGCCAGCAGCTTGGGGGCTAGCGTAGGCCCGAGCAATGAGCAGTTCTTC.